This TCR beta chain was captured in a study of identical twins. The CDR3 is made up of 13 amino acids. Trimming pared 0 bases from V and 7 bases from J, leaving 7 bases between. CDR1 and CDR2 (germline): SGHKS, YYEKEE (reference sequence). Whole-study results and caveats: Findings depended on cross-sectional statistics rather than tracking the same donors.

Regarding this clonotype: Its matching antigen is unknown.

Each cDNA held unique molecular identifiers, and template switching gave it a universal primer site. TCRdb re-called the 5' RACE reads through MiXCR, storing one row per CDR3 protein. The repertoire includes under 800,000 distinct CDR3 sequences, over 20% of them detected once, and roughly 4.3% sits in the top ten. This sample also belongs to another study, concerning T cells expressing NK-cell markers. That work states: In the group of eight sequenced donors, seven were HCMV-seropositive and one was seronegative. A range of about 1.0-7.5% of CD8+ T cells consisted of dominant NKG2C+ clonotypes in several donors.

The chain joins TRBV5-5 to TRBJ2-2; D is perhaps TRBD2 (5 bases). The receptor was derived from a woman aged 18 to 35 in good health. Sequencing used PBMCs. CDR3 DNA: TGTGCCAGCAGCTTGGTAGGAGGCGGGGAGCTGTTTTTT. Translated: CASSLVGGGELFF.